Below are 10 T cell receptor beta chains sequenced from a single sample in a study of early T cells in non-severe SARS-CoV-2 infection. TCRdb used MiXCR to reprocess the 5' RACE reads, holding one entry per CDR3 protein. Among around 68,000 distinct CDR3 sequences listed, roughly an eighth were seen once. The sequencing here drew on whole blood, taken at baseline. Every receptor here comes from an adult who was a healthcare worker with PCR-confirmed SARS-CoV-2 infection or an uninfected control (not recorded which).

CDR3 in amino acids: CASSPTIGTQYF. CDR3 sequence (DNA): TGTGCCAGCAGCCCGACAATCGGTACGCAGTATTTT. The chain couples TRBV5-4 to TRBJ2-3; D is uncertain. This CDR3 comprises 12 residues. Trimming removed 4 bases at V and 8 bases at J, with 11 bases between. From germline, CDR1 is SGHNT and CDR2 YYREEE (reference sequence).

This clonotype showed up just a few times. The J gene is TRBJ1-1, the V gene TRBV7-9; D gene unclear. CDR3 length equals 14 residues. Germline V CDR1 and CDR2: SEHNR, FQNEAQ (reference sequence). V was cut by 0 bases and J by 1 base, with 6 bases left in between. The CDR3 DNA reads as TGTGCCAGCAGCTTAGCGCACGGGAACACTGAAGCTTTCTTT. Its protein is CASSLAHGNTEAFF.

This clonotype was found a few times. This chain connects TRBV7-9 to TRBJ1-1; unclear D gene. This CDR3 region has 13 residues. V was clipped by 5 bases and J by 7 bases, with 14 bases between them. CDR1 and CDR2 from the germline V gene are SEHNR and FQNEAQ (reference sequence). The CDR3 spells CASSPPEGIEAFF. CDR3 in DNA: TGTGCCAGCAGCCCCCCGGAAGGGATTGAAGCTTTCTTT.

This sequence joins TRBV7-8 and TRBJ2-1; perhaps TRBD2 as D (6 bases). Germline V CDR1 and CDR2: SGHVS, FQNEAQ. The CDR3 is 15 amino acids. Trimming cost V 1 base and J 4 bases, with 11 bases left between them. The CDR3 here is CASSLVGTAYNEQFF. CDR3 bases: TGTGCCAGCAGCTTAGTTGGGACTGCTTACAATGAGCAGTTCTTC.

The V and J genes are TRBV6-2 or TRBV6-3 and TRBJ2-7, with TRBD1 matching over 7 bases. The CDR3 has 13 residues. Germline V gives CDR1 MNHEY, CDR2 SVGEGT. V was clipped by 10 bases and J by 6 bases; unmatched bases: 12. The CDR3 reads CATAVTGIPEQYF. The CDR3 DNA reads TGTGCCACCGCTGTGACAGGGATTCCCGAGCAGTACTTC.

This clonotype has ten or more counts. In DNA form, the CDR3 reads TGTGCCAGCAGCGGTCCAGGGATTTGGGAGACCCAGTACTTC. This gives the protein CASSGPGIWETQYF. The rearrangement joins TRBV7-2 to TRBJ2-5, with D perhaps TRBD1 (5 bases). The CDR3 is made up of 14 amino acids. With 5 bases removed from V and 5 bases from J, the gap between germline ends came to 15 bases. Germline V gives CDR1 SGHTA, CDR2 FQGNSA.

This clonotype came up many times. The J gene is TRBJ1-5, the V gene TRBV6-1; possibly TRBD1 for D (5 bases). CDR1 and CDR2 from the germline V gene are MNHNS and SASEGT. The CDR3 totals 14 residues. Deletions cut 1 base from V and 5 bases from J, with 9 bases between. The chain's CDR3 is CASSEVRGDQPQHF. CDR3 bases: TGTGCCAGCAGTGAAGTTAGGGGAGATCAGCCCCAGCATTTT.

The rearrangement joins TRBV12-3 or TRBV12-4 to TRBJ2-3; 9 positions match TRBD1. The V gene end was trimmed by 11 bases and the J gene end by 1 base; junction bases not matched to a gene: 7. This CDR3 region has 14 residues. CDR3 DNA sequence: TGTGCCGGCGCACAGGGGGCGCGCACAGATACGCAGTATTTT. This translates into CAGAQGARTDTQYF.

V is TRBV6-5 and J is TRBJ2-5; D is tentatively TRBD1 or TRBD2 (5 bases each). This CDR3 is 15 amino acids long. The germline V and J ends were trimmed by 6 bases and 5 bases, with 19 bases remaining between them. Germline CDR1 is MNHEY and CDR2 is SVGAGI. The CDR3, as DNA: TGTGCCAGCAGCCCCGCCCCGGGACGAGGGGAGACCCAGTACTTC. It yields the protein CASSPAPGRGETQYF.

V is TRBV20-1 and J is TRBJ1-3; maybe TRBD1 (6 bases). V shed 6 bases and J shed 0 bases, with 12 bases lying between them. Germline V gene lookup returns CDR1 DFQATT and CDR2 SNEGSKA (reference sequence). CDR3 length: 14 amino acids. CDR3 loop: CSAVGGSSGNTIYF. The CDR3 nucleotides read TGCAGTGCCGTAGGGGGAAGCTCTGGAAACACCATATATTTT.